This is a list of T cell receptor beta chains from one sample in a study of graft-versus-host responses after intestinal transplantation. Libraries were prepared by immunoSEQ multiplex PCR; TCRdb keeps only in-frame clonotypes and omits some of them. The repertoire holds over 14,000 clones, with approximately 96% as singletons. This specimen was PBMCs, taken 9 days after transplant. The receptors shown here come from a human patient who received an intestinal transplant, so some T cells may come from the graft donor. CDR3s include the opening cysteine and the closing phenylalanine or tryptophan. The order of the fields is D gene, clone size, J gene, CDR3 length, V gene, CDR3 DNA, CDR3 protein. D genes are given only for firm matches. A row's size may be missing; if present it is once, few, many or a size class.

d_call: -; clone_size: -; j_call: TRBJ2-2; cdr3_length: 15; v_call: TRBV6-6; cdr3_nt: TGTGCCGGATCCGGGGGACACTTCAACACCGGGGAGCTGTTTTTT; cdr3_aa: CAGSGGHFNTGELFF
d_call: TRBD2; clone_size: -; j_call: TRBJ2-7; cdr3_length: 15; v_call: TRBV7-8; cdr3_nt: TGTGCCAGCAGCTTAGGGACTAGCGGCTCCTACGAGCAGTACTTC; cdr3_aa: CASSLGTSGSYEQYF
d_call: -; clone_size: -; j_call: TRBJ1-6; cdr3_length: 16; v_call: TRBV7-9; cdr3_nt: TGTGCCAGCAGCCCGACAAGGGACGCCTATAATTCACCCCTCCACTTT; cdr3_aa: CASSPTRDAYNSPLHF
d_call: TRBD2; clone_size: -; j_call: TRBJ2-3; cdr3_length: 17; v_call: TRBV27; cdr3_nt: TGTGCCAGCAGTTTAGGGGCCGGGGGGGGAAGCACAGATACGCAGTATTTT; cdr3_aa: CASSLGAGGGSTDTQYF
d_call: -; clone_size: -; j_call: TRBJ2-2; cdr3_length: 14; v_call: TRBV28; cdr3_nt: TGTGCCAGCAGGTTGGGGCAGGTCACCGGGGAGCTGTTTTTT; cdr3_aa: CASRLGQVTGELFF
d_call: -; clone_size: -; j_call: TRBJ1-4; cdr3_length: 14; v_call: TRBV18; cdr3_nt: TGTGCCAGCTCCCTTGGGGGCAATAATGAAAAACTGTTTTTT; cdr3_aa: CASSLGGNNEKLFF
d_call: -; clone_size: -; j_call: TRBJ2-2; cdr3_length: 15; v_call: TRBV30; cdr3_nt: TGTGCCCGAGGTCTAGGCCTGGCGAACACCGGGGAGCTGTTTTTT; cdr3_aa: CARGLGLANTGELFF
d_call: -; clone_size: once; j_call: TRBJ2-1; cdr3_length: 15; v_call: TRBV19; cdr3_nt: TGTGCCAGTAGTATCCTTCAGGGGACCTTCAATGAGCAGTTCTTC; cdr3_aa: CASSILQGTFNEQFF
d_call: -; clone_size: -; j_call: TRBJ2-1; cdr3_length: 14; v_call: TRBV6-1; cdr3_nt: TGTGCCAGCAGCCTAGGGGGCTCCTACAATGAGCAGTTCTTC; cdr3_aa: CASSLGGSYNEQFF
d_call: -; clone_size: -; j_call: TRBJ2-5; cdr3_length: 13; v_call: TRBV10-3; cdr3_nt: TGTGCCATCAGTGACGCCCTCGGGGAGACCCAGTACTTC; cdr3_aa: CAISDALGETQYF
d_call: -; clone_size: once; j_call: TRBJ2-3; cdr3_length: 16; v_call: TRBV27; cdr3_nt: TGTGCCAGCAGTTTAGGAGGGGTAGGGGGAGGCGATACGCAGTATTTT; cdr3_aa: CASSLGGVGGGDTQYF
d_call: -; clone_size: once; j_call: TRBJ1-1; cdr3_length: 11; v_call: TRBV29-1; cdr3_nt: TGCAGCGTTCCCAGGGTAGGAGAAGCTTTCTTT; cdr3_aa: CSVPRVGEAFF
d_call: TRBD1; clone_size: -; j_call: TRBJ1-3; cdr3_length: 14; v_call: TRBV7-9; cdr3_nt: TGTGCCATTTCCGGGACAGGGTCTGGAAACACCATATATTTT; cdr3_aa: CAISGTGSGNTIYF
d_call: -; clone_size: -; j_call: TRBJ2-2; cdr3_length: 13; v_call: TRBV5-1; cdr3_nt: TGCGCCAGCAGCTTGGAGTCGGGCGGGGAGCTGTTTTTT; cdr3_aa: CASSLESGGELFF
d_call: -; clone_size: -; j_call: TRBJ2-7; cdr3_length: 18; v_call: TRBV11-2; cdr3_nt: TGTGCCAGCAGCTCTCCGGGTTTGGGTGGGGCTAGCGATCACGAGCAGTACTTC; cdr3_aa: CASSSPGLGGASDHEQYF
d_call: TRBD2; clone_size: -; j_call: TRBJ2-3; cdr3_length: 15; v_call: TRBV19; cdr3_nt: TGTGCCAGTAGTATTTCTAGCGGGGCCAGAGATACGCAGTATTTT; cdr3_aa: CASSISSGARDTQYF
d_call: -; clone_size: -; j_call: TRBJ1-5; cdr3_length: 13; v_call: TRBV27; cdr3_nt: TGTGCCAGCAGTTTCAATAGCAATCAGCCCCAGCATTTT; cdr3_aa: CASSFNSNQPQHF
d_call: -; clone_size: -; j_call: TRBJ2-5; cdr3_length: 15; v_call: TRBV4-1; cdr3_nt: TGCGCCAGCAGCCAAGAAACGACTATACAAGAGACCCAGTACTTC; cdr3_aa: CASSQETTIQETQYF
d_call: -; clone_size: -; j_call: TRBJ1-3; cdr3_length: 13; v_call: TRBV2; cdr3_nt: TGTGCCAGCAGTTCGGGACCCCGAAACACCATATATTTT; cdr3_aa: CASSSGPRNTIYF
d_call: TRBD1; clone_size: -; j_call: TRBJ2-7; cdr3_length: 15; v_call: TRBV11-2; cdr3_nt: TGTGCCAGCAGCTTAAGGCAGGGGGCCTTCTACGAGCAGTACTTC; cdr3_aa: CASSLRQGAFYEQYF
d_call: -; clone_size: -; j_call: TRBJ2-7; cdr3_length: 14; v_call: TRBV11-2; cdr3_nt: TGTGCCAGCAGCTTAGATTCTTGGAGCTACGAGCAGTACTTC; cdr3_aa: CASSLDSWSYEQYF
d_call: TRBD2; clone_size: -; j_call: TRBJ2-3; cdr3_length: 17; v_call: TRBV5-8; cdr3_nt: TGTGCCAGCAGCTTCAATTTAGGACTAGGGTTCCTGGGTACGCAGTATTTT; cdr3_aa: CASSFNLGLGFLGTQYF
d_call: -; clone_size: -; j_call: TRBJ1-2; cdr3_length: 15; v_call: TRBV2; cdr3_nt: TGTGCCAGCAGTGAATGGGTCGAAGTCCTTAGTGGCTACACCTTC; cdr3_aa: CASSEWVEVLSGYTF
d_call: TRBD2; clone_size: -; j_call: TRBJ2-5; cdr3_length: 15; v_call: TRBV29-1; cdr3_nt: TGCAGCGCCGATGGGCTAGCGGGAGAAGGAGAGACCCAGTACTTC; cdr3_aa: CSADGLAGEGETQYF
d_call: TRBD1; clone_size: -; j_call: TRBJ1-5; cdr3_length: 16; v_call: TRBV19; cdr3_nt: TGTGCCAGTAGTATTGGGACAGCTAGGGGCAATCAGCCCCAGCATTTT; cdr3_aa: CASSIGTARGNQPQHF
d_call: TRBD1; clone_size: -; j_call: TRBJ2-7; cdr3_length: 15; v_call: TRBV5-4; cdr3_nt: TGTGCCAGCAGCTTGGGTTCAGGGGGCCCCTACGAGCAGTACTTC; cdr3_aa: CASSLGSGGPYEQYF
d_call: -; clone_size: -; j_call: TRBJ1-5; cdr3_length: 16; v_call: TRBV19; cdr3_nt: TGTGCCAGTAGGGGGGGAGGGAGTTATAGCAATCAGCCCCAGCATTTT; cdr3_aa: CASRGGGSYSNQPQHF
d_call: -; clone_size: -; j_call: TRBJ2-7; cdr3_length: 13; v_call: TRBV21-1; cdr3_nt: TGTGCCAGCACCTACGACAAGGGCCGAGAGCAGTACTTC; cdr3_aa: CASTYDKGREQYF
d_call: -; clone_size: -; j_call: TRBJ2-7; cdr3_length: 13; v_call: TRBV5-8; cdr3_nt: TGTGCCAGCAGCTTCGGCAGATCCTACGAGCAGTACTTC; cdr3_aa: CASSFGRSYEQYF
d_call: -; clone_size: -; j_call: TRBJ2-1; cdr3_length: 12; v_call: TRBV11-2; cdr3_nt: TGTGCCAGCAGCGTCGCGACCAGGGGGCAGTTCTTC; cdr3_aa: CASSVATRGQFF
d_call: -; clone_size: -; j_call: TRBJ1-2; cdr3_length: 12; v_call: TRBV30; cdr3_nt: TGTGCCTGGAGCTGGGGAAACTATGGCTACACCTTC; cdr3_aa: CAWSWGNYGYTF
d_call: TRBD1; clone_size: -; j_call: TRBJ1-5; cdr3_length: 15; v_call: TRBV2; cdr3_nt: TGTGCCAGCAGTCGGGACAGTTATAGCAATCAGCCCCAGCATTTT; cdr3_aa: CASSRDSYSNQPQHF
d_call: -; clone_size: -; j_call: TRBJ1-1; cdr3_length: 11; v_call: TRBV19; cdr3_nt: TGTGCCAGTAGAGGGAACACTGAAGCTTTCTTT; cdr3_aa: CASRGNTEAFF
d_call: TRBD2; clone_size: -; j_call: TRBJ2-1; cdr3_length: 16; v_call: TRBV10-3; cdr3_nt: TGTGCCATCAGTGAGTCAACTAGCGGGAGAGTAGTAGAGCAGTTCTTC; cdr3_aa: CAISESTSGRVVEQFF
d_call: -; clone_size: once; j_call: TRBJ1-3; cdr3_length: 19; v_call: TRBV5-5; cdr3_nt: TGTGCCAGCAGATCCTCGAATTTTGGAAAAGGCCGCTCTGGAAACACCATATATTTT; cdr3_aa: CASRSSNFGKGRSGNTIYF
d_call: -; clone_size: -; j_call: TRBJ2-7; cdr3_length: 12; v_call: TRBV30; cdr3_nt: TGTGCCTGGAGTTGGAGTTCCTACGAGCAGTACTTC; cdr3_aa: CAWSWSSYEQYF
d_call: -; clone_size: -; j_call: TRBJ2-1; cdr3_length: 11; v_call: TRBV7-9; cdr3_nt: TGTGCCAGCAGCTTAATGGATGAGCAGTTCTTC; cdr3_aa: CASSLMDEQFF
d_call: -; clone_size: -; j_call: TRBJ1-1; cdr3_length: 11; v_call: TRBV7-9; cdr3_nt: TGTGCCAGCAGCCGAGGGGCTGAAGCTTTCTTT; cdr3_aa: CASSRGAEAFF
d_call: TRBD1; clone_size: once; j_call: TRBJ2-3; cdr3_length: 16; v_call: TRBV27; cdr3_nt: TGTGCCAGCAGTCTGCGGACAGGCCCCAGCACAGATACGCAGTATTTT; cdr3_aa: CASSLRTGPSTDTQYF
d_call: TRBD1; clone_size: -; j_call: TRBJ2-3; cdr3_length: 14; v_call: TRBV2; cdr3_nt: TGTGCCAGCGGCGGACAGGGGCTCACAGATACGCAGTATTTT; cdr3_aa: CASGGQGLTDTQYF
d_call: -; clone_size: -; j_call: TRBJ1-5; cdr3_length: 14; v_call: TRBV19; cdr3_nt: TGTGCCAGTAGCCCTGGGACGGGTTATCAGCCCCAGCATTTT; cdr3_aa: CASSPGTGYQPQHF
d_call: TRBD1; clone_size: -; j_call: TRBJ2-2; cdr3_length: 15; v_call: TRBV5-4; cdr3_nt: TGTGCCATCTCGGGGGGACAGGGATTCCCCGGGGAGCTGTTTTTT; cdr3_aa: CAISGGQGFPGELFF
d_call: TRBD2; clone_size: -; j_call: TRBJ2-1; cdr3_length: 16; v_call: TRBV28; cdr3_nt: TGTGCCAGCAGCGTGACTAGCGGAAGCTCCTACAATGAGCAGTTCTTC; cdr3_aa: CASSVTSGSSYNEQFF
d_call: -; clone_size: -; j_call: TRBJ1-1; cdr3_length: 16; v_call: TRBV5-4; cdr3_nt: TGTGCCAGCAGCTTGCACTATGGGACACCGAACACTGAAGCTTTCTTT; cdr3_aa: CASSLHYGTPNTEAFF
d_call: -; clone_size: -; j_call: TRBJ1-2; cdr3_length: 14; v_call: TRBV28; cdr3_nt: TGTGCCAGCAGTGAGACCGACCCTGACTATGGCTACACCTTC; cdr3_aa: CASSETDPDYGYTF
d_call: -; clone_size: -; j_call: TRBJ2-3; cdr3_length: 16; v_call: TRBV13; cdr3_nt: TGTGCCAGCAGCTTAGAAGCGAGCGGAGGCACAGATACGCAGTATTTT; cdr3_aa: CASSLEASGGTDTQYF
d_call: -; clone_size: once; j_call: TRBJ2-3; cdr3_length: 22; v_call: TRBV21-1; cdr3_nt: TGTGCCAGCAGCAAAGGGATGGGGGATCAAACCCGGACAGCTGAGGACACAGATACGCAGTATTTT; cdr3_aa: CASSKGMGDQTRTAEDTDTQYF
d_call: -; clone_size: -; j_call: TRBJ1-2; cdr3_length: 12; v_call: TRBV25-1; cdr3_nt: TGTGCCAGCAGTGAAGGAGGGTTTCTCTACACCTTC; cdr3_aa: CASSEGGFLYTF
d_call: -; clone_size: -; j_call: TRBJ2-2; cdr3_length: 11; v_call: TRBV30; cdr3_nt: TGTGCCTGGGGACAAGCCGGGGAGCTGTTTTTT; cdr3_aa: CAWGQAGELFF
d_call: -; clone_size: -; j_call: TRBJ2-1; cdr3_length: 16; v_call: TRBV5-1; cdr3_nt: TGCGCCAGCAGCCCAACCTTAGCTAGCTCCTACAATGAGCAGTTCTTC; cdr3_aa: CASSPTLASSYNEQFF
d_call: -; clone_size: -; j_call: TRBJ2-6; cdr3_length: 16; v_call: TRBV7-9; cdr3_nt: TGTGCCAGCCAATCCGGACAGTTCTCTGGGGCCAACGTCCTGACTTTC; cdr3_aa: CASQSGQFSGANVLTF
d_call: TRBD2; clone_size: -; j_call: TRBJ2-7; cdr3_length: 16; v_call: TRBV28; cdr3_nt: TGTGCCAGCAGTTTAAGCCTAGCGGGAGGGAGTTACGAGCAGTACTTC; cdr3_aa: CASSLSLAGGSYEQYF
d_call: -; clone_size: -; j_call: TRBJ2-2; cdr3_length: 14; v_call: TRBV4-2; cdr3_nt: TGTGCCAGCAGCGGGGCGGGGCCCACCGGGGAGCTGTTTTTT; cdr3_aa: CASSGAGPTGELFF
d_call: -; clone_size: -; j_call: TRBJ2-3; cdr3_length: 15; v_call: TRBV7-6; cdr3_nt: TGTGCCAGCAGTATGGGCCTCCTGCTGGCAGATACGCAGTATTTT; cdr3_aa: CASSMGLLLADTQYF
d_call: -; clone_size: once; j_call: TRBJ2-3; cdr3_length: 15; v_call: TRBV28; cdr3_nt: TGTGCCAGCAGTCTCTACACGGGGAGCACAGATACGCAGTATTTT; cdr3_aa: CASSLYTGSTDTQYF
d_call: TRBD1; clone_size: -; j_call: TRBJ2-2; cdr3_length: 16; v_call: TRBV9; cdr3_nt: TGTGCCAGCACCGATCTAAGGGGGCTGGACACCGGGGAGCTGTTTTTT; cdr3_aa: CASTDLRGLDTGELFF
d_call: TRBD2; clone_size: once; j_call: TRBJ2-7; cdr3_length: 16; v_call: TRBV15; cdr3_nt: TGTGCCACCAGCAGAGATGGGCTAGCGGGGTATTACGAGCAGTACTTC; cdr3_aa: CATSRDGLAGYYEQYF
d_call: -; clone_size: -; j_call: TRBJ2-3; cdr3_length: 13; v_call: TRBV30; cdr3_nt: TGTGCCTGGACCCTGGTGGGGGAAGATACGCAGTATTTT; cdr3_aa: CAWTLVGEDTQYF
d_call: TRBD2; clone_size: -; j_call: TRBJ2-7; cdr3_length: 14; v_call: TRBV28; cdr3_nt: TGTGCCAGCCGAGCGGGAGCACCCTCCTACGAGCAGTACTTC; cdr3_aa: CASRAGAPSYEQYF